Below, 17 T cell receptor beta chains from the same sample are listed, as sequenced in a study of cytomegalovirus exposure and HLA in healthy donors. The study ran its PCR with 60 Vbeta and 13 Jbeta primers. Produced via immunoSEQ multiplex PCR; TCRdb's table is partial and in-frame only. Of approximately 97,000 clones in the sample, about 80% were seen once. Material for sequencing was PBMCs. The receptor source for this set is a male donor in good health and CMV-seropositive.

The V and J genes are TRBV6-1 and TRBJ1-1; 11 bases fit TRBD1. Per the germline V gene, CDR1 is MNHNS and CDR2 is SASEGT. The CDR3 loop spans 15 amino acids. The ends lost 11 bases at V and 4 bases at J; junction bases unmatched: 12. The CDR3 nucleotides read TGTGCCGCCGGGACAGGGGGGGTCGGTATCACTGAAGCTTTCTTT. Translated: CAAGTGGVGITEAFF.

This rearrangement joins TRBV6-5 to TRBJ2-7; 8 bases match TRBD2. Trimming cost V 2 bases and J 1 base; bases outside gene matches: 4. The CDR3 loop spans 15 amino acids. Germline CDR1 and CDR2: MNHEY and SVGAGI. The CDR3 coding sequence is TGTGCCAGCAGTTACATTGCGGGGGGTTCCTACGAGCAGTACTTC. Translation: CASSYIAGGSYEQYF.

V usage is TRBV5-6 and J usage is TRBJ2-1; D is ambiguous. The germline CDR1 and CDR2 sequences are SGHDT and YYEEEE. The CDR3 extends over 13 amino acids. Trimming removed 0 bases from V and 10 bases from J, with 11 bases in between. CDR3 nucleotide sequence: TGTGCCAGCAGCTTGGGAGGAAGCTGGGAGCAGTTCTTC. Translating gives CASSLGGSWEQFF.

Concerning this clone itself: One end of the junction fails to match germline, which may point to a read error. The rearrangement links TRBV6-6 to TRBJ1-2, with TRBD1 as a possible D gene (5 bases). CDR1 and CDR2 from the germline V gene are MNHNY and SVGAGI (reference sequence). This CDR3 contains 12 residues. The CDR3 DNA sequence: TGTGCCAGCATGGTGACAGTTGACGGCTACCCCTTC. Its protein product is CASMVTVDGYPF.

The rearrangement uses TRBV5-4 and TRBJ2-7; 10 bases fit TRBD1. The CDR3 has 17 amino acids. CDR1 is SGHNT and CDR2 is YYREEE in the germline V gene (reference sequence). J was trimmed by 4 bases and V by 4 bases; bases with no gene match: 14. For the CDR3, the DNA is TGTGCCAGCAGCATCCGACAGGGGGCACCTCGGGGGTACGAGCAGTACTTC. Its translation is CASSIRQGAPRGYEQYF.

The chain couples TRBV7-6 to TRBJ2-2; 8 bases map to TRBD2. V lost 1 base and J lost 3; bases outside the gene matches: 4. CDR1 SGHVS and CDR2 FNYEAQ come from the germline V gene. This CDR3 has 16 amino acids. CDR3 in amino acids: CASSLERGKYTGELFF. As DNA, the CDR3 is TGTGCCAGCAGCTTAGAGCGGGGGAAGTACACCGGGGAGCTGTTTTTT.

The rearrangement links TRBV4-3 to TRBJ1-1; possible D gene TRBD1, 5 bases. The CDR3 is made up of 14 amino acids. Germline CDR1 is LGHNA and CDR2 is YSLEER. V was clipped by 5 bases and J by 4 bases, with 14 bases between them. In DNA, the CDR3 is TGCGCCAGCAGCAACCGTGGCAGGGCCACTGAAGCTTTCTTT. This codes for CASSNRGRATEAFF.

The rearrangement links TRBV29-1 to TRBJ2-2, with 10 bases matching TRBD1. The germline gives CDR1 SQVTM, CDR2 ANQGSEA. V shed 7 bases, J shed 2 bases, and the junction held 4 bases outside the gene matches. This CDR3 comprises 14 residues. CDR3 sequence: CSGLTGGNTGELFF. CDR3 nucleotide sequence: TGCAGCGGGTTGACAGGGGGCAACACCGGGGAGCTGTTTTTT.

The CDR3: CATSRDPFTYEQYF. For the CDR3, the DNA is TGTGCCACCAGCAGAGATCCCTTTACCTACGAGCAGTACTTC. The rearrangement uses TRBV15 and TRBJ2-7; D not certain. Germline V gives CDR1 LNHNV, CDR2 YYDKDF (reference sequence). V gave up 0 bases and J gave up 2 bases, with 8 bases separating them. This CDR3 is 14 amino acids long.

This rearrangement joins TRBV5-1 to TRBJ2-5; possible D gene TRBD2, 7 bases. V dropped 4 bases and J dropped 4 bases, with 17 bases sitting between them. CDR3 size: 15 residues. Germline V CDR1 and CDR2: SGHRS, YFSETQ. The CDR3 coding sequence is TGCGCCAGCAGCCCGGGCGGGGGCGGTGGAGAGACCCAGTACTTC. Its translation: CASSPGGGGGETQYF.

The V gene is TRBV5-4, the J gene TRBJ2-5; 7 bases agree with TRBD1. Trimming cost V 1 base and J 1 base; bases outside gene matches: 4. This CDR3 is 15 amino acids long. Germline V lookup: CDR1 SGHNT, CDR2 YYREEE (reference sequence). This chain's CDR3 is CASSLIGTAQETQYF. CDR3 DNA sequence: TGTGCCAGCAGCTTGATCGGGACAGCCCAAGAGACCCAGTACTTC.

The chain is built from TRBV25-1 and TRBJ1-3; no clear D gene. The CDR3 runs to 17 residues. Trimming cost V 0 bases and J 0 bases, with 12 bases left between them. Germline V lookup: CDR1 MGHDK, CDR2 SYGVNS. As DNA, the CDR3 is TGTGCCAGCAGTGAATACGGTGAGGCGAACTCTGGAAACACCATATATTTT. Translated, it gives CASSEYGEANSGNTIYF.

A single count supports this clone. The J gene is TRBJ2-1, the V gene TRBV9, with 8 nucleotides matching TRBD1. The CDR3 has 15 amino acids. Germline trimming cut 3 bases from V and 0 bases from J; bases unmatched to any gene: 2. The V gene's germline CDR1 is SGDLS and CDR2 YYNGEE. CDR3 DNA: TGTGCCAGCAGCGACACAGGGGGCTCCTACAATGAGCAGTTCTTC. Its protein is CASSDTGGSYNEQFF.

The J gene is TRBJ2-3, the V gene TRBV25-1, with 7 bases that match TRBD1. Per germline, CDR1 MGHDK and CDR2 SYGVNS. This CDR3 is 14 amino acids long. J was trimmed by 2 bases and V by 6 bases; bases with no gene match: 5. The CDR3 DNA reads as TGTGCCAGCAGGCAGACAGGGACCACAGATACGCAGTATTTT. Protein product: CASRQTGTTDTQYF.

V is TRBV27 and J is TRBJ1-1; no clear D. Germline values: CDR1 MNHEY, CDR2 SMNVEV (reference sequence). Trimming shortened V by 2 bases and J by 1 base, and 11 bases separated the two germline ends. The CDR3 consists of 15 residues. For the CDR3, the DNA is TGTGCCAGCAGTTTACTCCGGGGTAGGAACACTGAAGCTTTCTTT. Its translation is CASSLLRGRNTEAFF.

J is TRBJ2-5 and V is TRBV29-1, with 12 bases that match TRBD2. V was clipped by 6 bases and J by 7 bases; unmatched bases: 15. Per germline, CDR1 SQVTM and CDR2 ANQGSEA. This CDR3 contains 16 residues. The DNA for the CDR3 is TGCAGCGTGGGGGGAGGGCTAGCGGGGGGGCAGGCGACCCAGTACTTC. Its translation: CSVGGGLAGGQATQYF.

This rearrangement joins TRBV7-8 to TRBJ1-5, with D uncertain. Germline loops: CDR1 SGHVS, CDR2 FQNEAQ. V was shortened by 1 base and J by 5 bases, with 6 bases between the two germline ends. The CDR3 loop spans 13 amino acids. CDR3 region: CASSLVEDQPQHF. CDR3 DNA sequence: TGTGCCAGCAGCTTAGTCGAGGATCAGCCCCAGCATTTT.